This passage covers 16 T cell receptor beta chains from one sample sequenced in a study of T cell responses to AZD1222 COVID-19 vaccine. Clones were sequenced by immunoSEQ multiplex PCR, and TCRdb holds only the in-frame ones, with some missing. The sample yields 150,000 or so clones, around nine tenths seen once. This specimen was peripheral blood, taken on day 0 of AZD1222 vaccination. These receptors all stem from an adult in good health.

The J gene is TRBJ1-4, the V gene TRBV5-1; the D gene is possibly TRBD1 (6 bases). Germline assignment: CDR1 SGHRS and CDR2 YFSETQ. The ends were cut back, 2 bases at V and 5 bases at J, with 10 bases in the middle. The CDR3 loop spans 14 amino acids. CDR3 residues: CASSFGGPNEKLFF. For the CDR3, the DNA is TGCGCCAGCAGCTTTGGGGGCCCGAATGAAAAACTGTTTTTT.

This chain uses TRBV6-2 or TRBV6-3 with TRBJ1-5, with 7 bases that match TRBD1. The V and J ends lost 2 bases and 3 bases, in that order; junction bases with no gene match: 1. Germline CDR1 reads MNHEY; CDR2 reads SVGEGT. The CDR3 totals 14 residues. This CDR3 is CASSYDRDNQPQHF. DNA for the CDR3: TGTGCCAGCAGTTACGACAGGGACAATCAGCCCCAGCATTTT.

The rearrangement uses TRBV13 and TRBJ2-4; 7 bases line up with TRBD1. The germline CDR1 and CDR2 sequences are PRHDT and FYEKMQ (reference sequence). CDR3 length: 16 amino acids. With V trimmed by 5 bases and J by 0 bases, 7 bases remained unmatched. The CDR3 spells CASSIQQGTAKNIQYF. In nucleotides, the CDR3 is TGTGCCAGCAGCATACAACAGGGGACAGCCAAAAACATTCAGTACTTC.

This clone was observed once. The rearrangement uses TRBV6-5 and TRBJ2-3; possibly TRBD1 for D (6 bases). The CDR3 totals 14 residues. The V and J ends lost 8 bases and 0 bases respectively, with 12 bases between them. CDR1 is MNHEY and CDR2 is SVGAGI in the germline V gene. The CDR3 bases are TGTGCCAGCGCTCCGGGACACAGCACAGATACGCAGTATTTT. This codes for CASAPGHSTDTQYF.

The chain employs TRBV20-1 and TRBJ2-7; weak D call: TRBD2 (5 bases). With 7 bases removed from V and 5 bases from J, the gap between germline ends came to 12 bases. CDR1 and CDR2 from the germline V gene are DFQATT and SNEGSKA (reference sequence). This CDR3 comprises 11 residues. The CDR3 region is CSGREYNEQYF. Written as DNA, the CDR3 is TGCAGTGGAAGGGAGTATAACGAGCAGTACTTC.

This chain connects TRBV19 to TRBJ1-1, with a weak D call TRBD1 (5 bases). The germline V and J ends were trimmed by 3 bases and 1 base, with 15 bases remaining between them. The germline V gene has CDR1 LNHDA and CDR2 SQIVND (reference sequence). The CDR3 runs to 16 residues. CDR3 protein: CASSIILRQGNTEAFF. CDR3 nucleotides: TGTGCCAGTAGTATTATTCTCCGCCAGGGGAACACTGAAGCTTTCTTT.

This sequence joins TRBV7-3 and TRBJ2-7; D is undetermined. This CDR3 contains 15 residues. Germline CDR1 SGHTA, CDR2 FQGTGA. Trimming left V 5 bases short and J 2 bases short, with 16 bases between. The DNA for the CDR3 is TGTGCCAGCAGCCGTTCGGCGTCGAGCACCTACGAGCAGTACTTC. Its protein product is CASSRSASSTYEQYF.

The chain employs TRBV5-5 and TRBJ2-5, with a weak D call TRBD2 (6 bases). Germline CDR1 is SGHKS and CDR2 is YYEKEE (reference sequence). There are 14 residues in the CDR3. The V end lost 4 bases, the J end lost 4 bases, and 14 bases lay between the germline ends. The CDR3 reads CASSPASEGETQYF. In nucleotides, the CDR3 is TGTGCCAGCAGCCCCGCGTCGGAGGGAGAGACCCAGTACTTC.

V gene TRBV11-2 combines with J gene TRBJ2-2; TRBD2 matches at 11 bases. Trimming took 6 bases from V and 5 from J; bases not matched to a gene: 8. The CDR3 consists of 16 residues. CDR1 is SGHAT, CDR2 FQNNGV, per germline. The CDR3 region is CASRDTSGSRTGELFF. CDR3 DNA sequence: TGTGCCAGCAGGGATACTAGCGGGAGTCGAACCGGGGAGCTGTTTTTT.

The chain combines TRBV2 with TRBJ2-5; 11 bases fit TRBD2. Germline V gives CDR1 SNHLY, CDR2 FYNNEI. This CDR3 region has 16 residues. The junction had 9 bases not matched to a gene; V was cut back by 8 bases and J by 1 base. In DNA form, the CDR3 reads TGTGCCAGCGTACTAGGGACTAGCGGACTCCAAGAGACCCAGTACTTC. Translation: CASVLGTSGLQETQYF.

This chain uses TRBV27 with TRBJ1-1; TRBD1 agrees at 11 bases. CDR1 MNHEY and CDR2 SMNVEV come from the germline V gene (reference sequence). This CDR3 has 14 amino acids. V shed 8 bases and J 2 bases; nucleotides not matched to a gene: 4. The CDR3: CASRTGGRNTEAFF. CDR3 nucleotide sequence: TGTGCCAGCCGGACAGGGGGCAGAAACACTGAAGCTTTCTTT.

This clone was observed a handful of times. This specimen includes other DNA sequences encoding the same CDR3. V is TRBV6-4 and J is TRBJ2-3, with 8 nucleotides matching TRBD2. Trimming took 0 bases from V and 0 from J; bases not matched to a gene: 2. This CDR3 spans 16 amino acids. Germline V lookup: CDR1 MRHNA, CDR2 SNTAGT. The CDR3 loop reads CASSDSAGGSTDTQYF. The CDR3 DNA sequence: TGTGCCAGCAGTGACTCCGCGGGAGGTAGCACAGATACGCAGTATTTT.

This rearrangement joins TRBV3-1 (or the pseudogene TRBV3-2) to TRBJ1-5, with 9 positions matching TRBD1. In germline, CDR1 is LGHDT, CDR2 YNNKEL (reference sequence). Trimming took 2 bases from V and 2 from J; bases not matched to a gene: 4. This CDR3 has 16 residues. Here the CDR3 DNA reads TGTGCCAGCAGCCAACGTACAGGGGGCGGCAATCAGCCCCAGCATTTT. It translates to CASSQRTGGGNQPQHF.

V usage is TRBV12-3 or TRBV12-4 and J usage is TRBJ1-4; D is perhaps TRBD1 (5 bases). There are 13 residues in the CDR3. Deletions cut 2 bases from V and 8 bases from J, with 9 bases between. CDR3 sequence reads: CASSLQGGEKLFF. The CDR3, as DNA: TGTGCCAGCAGTTTACAGGGAGGAGAAAAACTGTTTTTT.

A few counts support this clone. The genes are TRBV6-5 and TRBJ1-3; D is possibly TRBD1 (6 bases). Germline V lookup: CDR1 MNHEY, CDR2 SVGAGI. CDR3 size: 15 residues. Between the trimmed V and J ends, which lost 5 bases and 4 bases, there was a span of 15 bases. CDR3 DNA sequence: TGTGCCAGCAGTCCCCGGGACATGTACGGAAACACCATATATTTT. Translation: CASSPRDMYGNTIYF.

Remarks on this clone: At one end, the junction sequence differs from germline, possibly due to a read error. CDR3 protein: CASSIRLAIYNEQFF. CDR3 sequence (DNA): TGTGCCAGCAGTATACGTCTAGCGATTTACAATGAGCAGTTCTTC. This chain joins TRBV19 and TRBJ2-1; tentatively, D is TRBD2 (6 bases). CDR3 length equals 15 residues. Germline lookup yields CDR1 LNHDA and CDR2 SQIVND (reference sequence).